A single T cell receptor (beta chain) is shown here with its context. This entry is derived from a study of T cells after somatic rescue of genetic block. TCRdb's table, derived via immunoSEQ multiplex PCR, lists solely in-frame clones and lacks some. The data show 9,500 to 15,000 clones, with more than 65% seen just once and just under 20% held by the top ten. Germline V CDR1 and CDR2: SGHRS, YFSETQ. V was clipped by 4 bases and J by 2 bases, with 11 bases between them. CDR3 length: 14 amino acids. The chain joins TRBV5-1 to TRBJ2-3; possible D gene TRBD2, 6 bases. The sequence was collected from a boy younger than 18. What was sequenced was peripheral blood mononuclear cells (PBMCs). This chain's CDR3 is CASSVGGNTDTQYF. CDR3 nucleotide sequence: TGCGCCAGCAGCGTTGGGGGGAACACAGATACGCAGTATTTT. Drawing the rest from reference TRBV5-1 and TRBJ2-3, the complete variable domain is KAGVTQTPRYLIKTRGQQVTLSCSPISGHRSVSWYQQTPGQGLQFLFEYFSETQRNKGNFPGRFSGRQFSNSRSEMNVSTLELGDSALYLCASSVGGNTDTQYFGPGTRLTVL.